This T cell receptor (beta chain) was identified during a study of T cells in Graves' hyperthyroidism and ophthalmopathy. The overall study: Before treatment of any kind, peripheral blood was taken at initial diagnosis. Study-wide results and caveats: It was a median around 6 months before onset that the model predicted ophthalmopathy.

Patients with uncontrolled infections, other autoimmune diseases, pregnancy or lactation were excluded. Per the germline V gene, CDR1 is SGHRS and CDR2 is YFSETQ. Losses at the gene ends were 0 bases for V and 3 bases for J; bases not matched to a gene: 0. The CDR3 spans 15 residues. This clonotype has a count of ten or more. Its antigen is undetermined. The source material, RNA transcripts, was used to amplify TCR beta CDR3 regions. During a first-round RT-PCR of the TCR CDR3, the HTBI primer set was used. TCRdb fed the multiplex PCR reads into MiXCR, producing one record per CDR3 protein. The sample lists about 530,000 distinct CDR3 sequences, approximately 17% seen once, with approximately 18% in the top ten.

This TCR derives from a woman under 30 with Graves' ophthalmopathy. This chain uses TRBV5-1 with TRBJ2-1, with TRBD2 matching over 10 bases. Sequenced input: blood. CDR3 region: CASSLASGSYNEQFF. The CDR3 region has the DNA TGCGCCAGCAGCTTGGCTAGCGGGAGCTACAATGAGCAGTTCTTC.